This T cell receptor (beta chain) was captured in a study of post-analysis software for immune sequencing data. TCR beta libraries were prepared from cDNA with unique molecular identifiers. Once about 0.95 to 10 million T cells were used, approximately 470,000 cDNA molecules resulted. TCRdb re-called the PCR reads through MiXCR, storing one row per CDR3 protein. The repertoire includes roughly 400,000 distinct CDR3 sequences, 35% to 45% of them detected once, and 7.6% sits in the top ten. To note about this clonotype: What it binds is not known. The junction does not match germline at one end; this may be a read error.

The CDR3 spans 15 residues. Germline-derived CDR1 and CDR2 are MNHNS and SASEGT. General study points: Controls' normalized Chao1 diversity significantly exceeded that of multiple sclerosis patients. Patients carried several TRBV segments more frequently than controls did, and TRBV5-6, TRBV5-1 and TRBV20-1 were among them.

This sequence originates from a girl aged 2-10 years with multiple sclerosis. Sequencing input: blood. The chain couples TRBV6-1 to TRBJ2-7; possibly TRBD1 for D (6 bases). The CDR3 sequence is CVSSEYPGDSYEQYF. CDR3 nucleotide sequence: TGTGTCAGCAGTGAATATCCAGGGGATTCCTACGAGCAGTACTTC.